The subject of this entry is one T cell receptor beta chain. This sample is drawn from a study of regulatory T cells in long-lasting Graves disease. Combining iRepertoire HTBI primers with Arm-PCR of CDR3 regions, the authors built TCR beta libraries. In the original analysis: From all samples, identification returned 13 to 15 TRBJ and about 60 TRBV segments. TCRdb reprocessed the multiplex PCR reads via MiXCR and lists one record per CDR3 protein. TCRdb, rather than the study authors, made the V and J calls. The data contain a few hundred thousand distinct CDR3 sequences, approximately 23% of them singletons. The ends lost 3 bases at V and 4 bases at J; junction bases unmatched: 6. This CDR3 contains 15 residues. The germline V gene encodes CDR1 SGHVS and CDR2 FNYEAQ. Specified time point: persistent/refractory GD, antithyroid drugs over 5 years with positive TRAb. PBMC RNA served as the TCR library source.

This receptor was identified in a female donor with Graves disease. The chain carries TRBV7-6 and TRBJ2-7; 10 bases are shared with TRBD1. This specimen was peripheral blood mononuclear cells (PBMCs), taken when the disease was refractory, from a patient treated with antithyroid drugs. CDR3 amino acids: CASSFTDRGLYEQYF. The CDR3 DNA sequence: TGTGCCAGCAGCTTTACTGACAGGGGGCTGTACGAGCAGTACTTC.